This T cell receptor (beta chain) was sequenced in a study of control samples from healthy donors and cancer patients. Method: immunoSEQ multiplex PCR; TCRdb's copy keeps in-frame clones and lacks some. The data show roughly 30,000 clones, around 87% seen once. The clonotype was recovered from a woman aged 40 to 50 with lung cancer. Sequencing used PBMCs.

The CDR3 region is CASSPKPGLSTDTQYF. Written as DNA, the CDR3 is TGTGCCAGCAGCCCGAAACCTGGACTGAGCACAGATACGCAGTATTTT. The rearrangement joins TRBV5-4 to TRBJ2-3, with a weak D call TRBD2 (5 bases). The CDR3 is made up of 16 amino acids. V was cut by 4 bases and J by 0 bases, with 15 bases left in between. Per germline, CDR1 SGHNT and CDR2 YYREEE (reference sequence).